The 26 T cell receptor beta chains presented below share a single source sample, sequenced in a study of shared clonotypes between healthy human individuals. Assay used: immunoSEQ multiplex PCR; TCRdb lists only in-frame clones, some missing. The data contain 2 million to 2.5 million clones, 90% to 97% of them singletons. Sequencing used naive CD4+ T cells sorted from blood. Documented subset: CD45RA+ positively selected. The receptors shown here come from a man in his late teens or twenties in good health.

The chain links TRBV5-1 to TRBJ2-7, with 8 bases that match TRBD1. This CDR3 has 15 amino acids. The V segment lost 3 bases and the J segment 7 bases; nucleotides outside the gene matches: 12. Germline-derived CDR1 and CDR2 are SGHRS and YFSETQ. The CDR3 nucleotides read TGCGCCAGCAGCTCCTCCGGGACAGGATTAAGGGAGCAGTACTTC. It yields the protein CASSSSGTGLREQYF.

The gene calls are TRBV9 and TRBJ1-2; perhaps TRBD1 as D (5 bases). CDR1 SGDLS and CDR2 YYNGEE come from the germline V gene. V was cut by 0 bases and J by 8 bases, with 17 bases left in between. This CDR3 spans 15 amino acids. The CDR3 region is CASSVATASRSGYTF. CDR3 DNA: TGTGCCAGCAGCGTAGCGACAGCGTCAAGATCGGGCTACACCTTC.

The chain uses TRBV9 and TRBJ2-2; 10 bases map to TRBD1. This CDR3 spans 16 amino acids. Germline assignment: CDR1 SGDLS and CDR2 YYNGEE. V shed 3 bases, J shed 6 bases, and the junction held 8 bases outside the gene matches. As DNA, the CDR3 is TGTGCCAGCAGCGGGGCCGACAGGGGGCCACCCGGGGAGCTGTTTTTT. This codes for CASSGADRGPPGELFF.

The CDR3: CASRGTNQETQYF. The CDR3 DNA reads as TGTGCCAGTAGAGGGACGAACCAAGAGACCCAGTACTTC. This chain joins TRBV5-6 and TRBJ2-5, with D perhaps given as TRBD1 or TRBD2 (5 bases each). Trimming shortened V by 8 bases and J by 0 bases, and 11 bases separated the two germline ends. This CDR3 comprises 13 residues. CDR1 is SGHDT, CDR2 YYEEEE, per germline.

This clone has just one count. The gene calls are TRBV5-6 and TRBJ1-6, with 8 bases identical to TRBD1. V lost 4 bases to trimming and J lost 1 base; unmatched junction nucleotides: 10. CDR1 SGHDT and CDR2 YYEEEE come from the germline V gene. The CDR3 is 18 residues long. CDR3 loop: CASSRPGQGLSYNSPLHF. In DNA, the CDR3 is TGTGCCAGCAGCCGTCCTGGACAGGGACTTTCCTATAATTCACCCCTCCACTTT.

The CDR3 DNA sequence: TGTGCCAGCAGTTCCGGGGGGGTGGGCCAAGAGACCCAGTACTTC. This encodes CASSSGGVGQETQYF. V is TRBV6-6 and J is TRBJ2-5; 8 nucleotides match TRBD2. V shed 4 bases and J 1 base; nucleotides not matched to a gene: 5. The germline V gene has CDR1 MNHNY and CDR2 SVGAGI (reference sequence). There are 15 residues in the CDR3.

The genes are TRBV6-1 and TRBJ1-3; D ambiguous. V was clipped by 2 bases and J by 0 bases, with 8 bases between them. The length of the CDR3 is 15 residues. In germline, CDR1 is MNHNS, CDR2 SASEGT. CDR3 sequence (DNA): TGTGCCAGCAGTGAACAGCCAGCCTCTGGAAACACCATATATTTT. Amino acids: CASSEQPASGNTIYF.

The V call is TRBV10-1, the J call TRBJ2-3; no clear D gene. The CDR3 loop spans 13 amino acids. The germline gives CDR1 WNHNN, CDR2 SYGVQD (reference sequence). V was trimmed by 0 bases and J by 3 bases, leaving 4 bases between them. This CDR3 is CASSESATDTQYF. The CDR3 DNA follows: TGCGCCAGCAGTGAGTCGGCGACAGATACGCAGTATTTT.

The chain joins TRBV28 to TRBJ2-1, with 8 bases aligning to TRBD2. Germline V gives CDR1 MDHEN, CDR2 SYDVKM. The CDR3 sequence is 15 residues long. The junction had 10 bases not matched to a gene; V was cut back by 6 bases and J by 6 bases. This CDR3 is CASRGSGGEINEQFF. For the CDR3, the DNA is TGTGCCAGCAGGGGGAGCGGGGGCGAAATCAATGAGCAGTTCTTC.

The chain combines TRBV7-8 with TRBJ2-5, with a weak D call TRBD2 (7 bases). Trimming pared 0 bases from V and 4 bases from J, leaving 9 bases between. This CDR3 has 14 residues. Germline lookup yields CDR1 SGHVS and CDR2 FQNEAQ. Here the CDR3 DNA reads TGTGCCAGCAGCTTAGCGGGGGGGCGAGAGACCCAGTACTTC. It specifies CASSLAGGRETQYF. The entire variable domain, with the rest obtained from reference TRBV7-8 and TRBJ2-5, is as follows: GAGVSQSPRYKVAKRGQDVALRCDPISGHVSLFWYQQALGQGPEFLTYFQNEAQLDKSGLPSDRFFAERPEGSVSTLKIQRTQQEDSAVYLCASSLAGGRETQYFGPGTRLLVL.

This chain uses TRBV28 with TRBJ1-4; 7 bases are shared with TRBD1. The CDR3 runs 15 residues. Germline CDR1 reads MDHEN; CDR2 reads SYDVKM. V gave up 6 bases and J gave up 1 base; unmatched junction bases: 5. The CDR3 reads CASRPAGGTNEKLFF. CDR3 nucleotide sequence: TGTGCCAGCAGACCGGCAGGGGGAACTAATGAAAAACTGTTTTTT.

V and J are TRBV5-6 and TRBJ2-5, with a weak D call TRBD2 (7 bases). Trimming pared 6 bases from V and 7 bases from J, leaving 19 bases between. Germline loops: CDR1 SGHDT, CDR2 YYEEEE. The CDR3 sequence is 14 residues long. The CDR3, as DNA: TGTGCCAGCAACGAAGGGGGGGCCGGGGGGACCCAGTACTTC. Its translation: CASNEGGAGGTQYF.

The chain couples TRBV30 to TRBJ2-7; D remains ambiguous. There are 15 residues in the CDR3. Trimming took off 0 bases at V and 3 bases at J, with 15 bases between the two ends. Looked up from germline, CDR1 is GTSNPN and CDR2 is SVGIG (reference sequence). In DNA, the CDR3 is TGTGCCTGGAGTGTACATCAGTCTCTGGGCTACGAGCAGTACTTC. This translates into CAWSVHQSLGYEQYF.

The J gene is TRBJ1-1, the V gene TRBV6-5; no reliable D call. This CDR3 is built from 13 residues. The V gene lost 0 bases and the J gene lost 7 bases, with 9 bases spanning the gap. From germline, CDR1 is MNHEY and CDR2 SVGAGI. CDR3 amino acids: CASSYSPWIEAFF. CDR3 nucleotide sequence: TGTGCCAGCAGTTACTCGCCGTGGATTGAAGCTTTCTTT.

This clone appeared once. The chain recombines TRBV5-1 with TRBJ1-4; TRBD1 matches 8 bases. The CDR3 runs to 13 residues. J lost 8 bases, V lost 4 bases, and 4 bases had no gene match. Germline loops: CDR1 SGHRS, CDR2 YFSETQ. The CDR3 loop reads CASSVGQGEKLFF. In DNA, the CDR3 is TGCGCCAGCAGCGTCGGACAGGGAGAAAAACTGTTTTTT.

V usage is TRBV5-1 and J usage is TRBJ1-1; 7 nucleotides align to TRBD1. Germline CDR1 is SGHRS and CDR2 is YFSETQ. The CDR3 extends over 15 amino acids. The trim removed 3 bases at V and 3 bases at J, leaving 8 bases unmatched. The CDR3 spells CASSSRGGTDTEAFF. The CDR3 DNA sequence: TGCGCCAGCAGCTCCAGGGGGGGGACAGACACTGAAGCTTTCTTT. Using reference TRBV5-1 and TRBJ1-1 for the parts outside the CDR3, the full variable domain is KAGVTQTPRYLIKTRGQQVTLSCSPISGHRSVSWYQQTPGQGLQFLFEYFSETQRNKGNFPGRFSGRQFSNSRSEMNVSTLELGDSALYLCASSSRGGTDTEAFFGQGTRLTVV.

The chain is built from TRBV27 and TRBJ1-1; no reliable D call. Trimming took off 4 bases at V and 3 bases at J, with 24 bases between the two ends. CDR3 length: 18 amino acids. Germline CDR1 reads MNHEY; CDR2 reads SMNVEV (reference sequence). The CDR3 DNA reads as TGTGCCAGCAGTTCCTCCCTACGGACGACTGGTAGGGACACTGAAGCTTTCTTT. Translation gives CASSSSLRTTGRDTEAFF.

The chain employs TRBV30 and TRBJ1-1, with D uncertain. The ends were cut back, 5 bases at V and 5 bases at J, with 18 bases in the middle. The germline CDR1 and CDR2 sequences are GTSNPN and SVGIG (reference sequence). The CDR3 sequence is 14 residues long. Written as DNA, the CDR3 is TGTGCCTGGGGCTCCAGATACGGCCGGACTGAAGCTTTCTTT. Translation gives CAWGSRYGRTEAFF.

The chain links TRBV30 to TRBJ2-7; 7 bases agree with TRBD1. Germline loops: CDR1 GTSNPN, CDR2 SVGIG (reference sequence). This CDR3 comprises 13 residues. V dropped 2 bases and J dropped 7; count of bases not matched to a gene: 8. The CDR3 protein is CAWSHRGQTEQYF. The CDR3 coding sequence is TGTGCCTGGAGTCATAGGGGGCAGACGGAGCAGTACTTC.

The CDR3 sequence: CASSPEQGTGNTIYF. CDR3 nucleotides: TGCGCCAGCAGCCCTGAACAGGGGACTGGAAACACCATATATTTT. The chain recombines TRBV5-1 with TRBJ1-3; 7 nucleotides match TRBD1. Germline lookup yields CDR1 SGHRS and CDR2 YFSETQ. The J segment lost 2 bases and the V segment lost 4 bases, leaving 6 bases of the junction unmatched. The CDR3 runs to 15 residues. Full variable domain (rest looked up from reference TRBV5-1 and TRBJ1-3): KAGVTQTPRYLIKTRGQQVTLSCSPISGHRSVSWYQQTPGQGLQFLFEYFSETQRNKGNFPGRFSGRQFSNSRSEMNVSTLELGDSALYLCASSPEQGTGNTIYFGEGSWLTVV.

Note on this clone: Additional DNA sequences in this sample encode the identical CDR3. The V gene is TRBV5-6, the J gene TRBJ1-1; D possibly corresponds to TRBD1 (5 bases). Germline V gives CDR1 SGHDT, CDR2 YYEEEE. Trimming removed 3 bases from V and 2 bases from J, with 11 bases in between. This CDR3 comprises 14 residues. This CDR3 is CASSSGTANTEAFF. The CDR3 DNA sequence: TGTGCCAGCAGCTCGGGGACGGCTAACACTGAAGCTTTCTTT.

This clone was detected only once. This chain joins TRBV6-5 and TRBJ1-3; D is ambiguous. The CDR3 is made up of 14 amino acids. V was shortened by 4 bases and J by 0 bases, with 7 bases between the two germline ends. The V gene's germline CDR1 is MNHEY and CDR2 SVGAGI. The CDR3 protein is CASSSVDSGNTIYF. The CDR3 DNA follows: TGTGCCAGCAGTTCTGTTGACTCTGGAAACACCATATATTTT.

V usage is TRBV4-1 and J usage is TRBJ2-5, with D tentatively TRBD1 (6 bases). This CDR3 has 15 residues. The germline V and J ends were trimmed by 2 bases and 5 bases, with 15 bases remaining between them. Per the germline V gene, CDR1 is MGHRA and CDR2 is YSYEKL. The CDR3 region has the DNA TGCGCCAGCAGCCAACGGACGCAGGGGTGGGAGACCCAGTACTTC. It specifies CASSQRTQGWETQYF.

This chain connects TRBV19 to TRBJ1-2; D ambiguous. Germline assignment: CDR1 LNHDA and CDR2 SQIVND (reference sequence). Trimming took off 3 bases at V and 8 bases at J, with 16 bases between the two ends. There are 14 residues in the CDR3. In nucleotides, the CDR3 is TGTGCCAGTAGTATTTCCCCAGACCTAGGAGGCTACACCTTC. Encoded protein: CASSISPDLGGYTF.

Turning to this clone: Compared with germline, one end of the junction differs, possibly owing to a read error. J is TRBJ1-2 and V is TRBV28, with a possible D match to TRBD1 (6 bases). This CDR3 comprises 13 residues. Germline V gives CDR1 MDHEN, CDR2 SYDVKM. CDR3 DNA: TGTGCCAGCGGTTTCGGGCAGGGGCTAGGCTACACCTTC. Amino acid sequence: CASGFGQGLGYTF.

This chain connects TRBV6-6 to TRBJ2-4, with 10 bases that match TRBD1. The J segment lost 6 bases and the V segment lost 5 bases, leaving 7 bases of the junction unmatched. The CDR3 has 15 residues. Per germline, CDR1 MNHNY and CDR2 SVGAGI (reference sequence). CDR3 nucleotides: TGTGCCAGCAGTGACCCCGGGACAGGGGTAAACATTCAGTACTTC. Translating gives CASSDPGTGVNIQYF.